This note documents a single TCR beta chain sequence. The target antigen is unknown. The CDR3 consists of 12 residues. The germline V and J ends were trimmed by 5 bases and 9 bases, with 11 bases remaining between them. CDR1 is SGHTA and CDR2 is FQGNSA in the germline V gene. These data are taken from a study of shared clonotypes between healthy human individuals. Study-level information: Donor ages ranged 18 to 49 years: a couple of women, a few men. Study-wide results and caveats: Measured sharing among donors was expected to vary with sequencing depth.

Data came from immunoSEQ multiplex PCR; TCRdb stores just in-frame clones and leaves some out. The sample lists roughly 700,000 clones, around 74% occurring once. The chain employs TRBV7-2 and TRBJ2-1; D call uncertain. This TCR derives from a woman aged 25 to 39 in good health. Sequencing was carried out using memory CD4+ T cells sorted from blood. The sample's subset: CD45RA-negative fraction. This CDR3 reads CTSSPSLGEQFF. CDR3 coding DNA: TGTACCAGCAGCCCAAGTCTTGGTGAGCAGTTCTTC.